This T cell receptor beta chain was obtained from a study of blood T cells in healthy people across ages. Study-level results: CMV status of donors was not determined, possibly confounding expanded clonotype changes. There were more naive CD4+ cells and higher diversity in long-lived donors than in aged donors.

Primers used in a second PCR of roughly 7 to 11 cycles were a sample-barcoded 5' primer and a J-beta primer mix. TCRdb re-derived calls from the 5' RACE reads in MiXCR, one entry per CDR3 protein. Found here are 890,000 or so distinct CDR3 sequences, less than 80% of them singletons; the top ten hold around a quarter. The individuals who served as donors were healthy Caucasians living in Russia, aged roughly 6 to 100. The V gene lost 6 bases and the J gene lost 5 bases, with 20 bases spanning the gap. The CDR3 runs 15 residues. Germline CDR1 and CDR2: ENHRY and SYGVKD. This clonotype was counted only a few times. What it binds is not known.

The clonotype comes from a young man in good health. V is TRBV10-3 and J is TRBJ2-7, with D tentatively TRBD1 (6 bases). Material: blood. The CDR3 DNA sequence: TGTGCCATCAGACACCCGGAAACAGGGTACCACGAGCAGTACTTC. Translated, it gives CAIRHPETGYHEQYF.